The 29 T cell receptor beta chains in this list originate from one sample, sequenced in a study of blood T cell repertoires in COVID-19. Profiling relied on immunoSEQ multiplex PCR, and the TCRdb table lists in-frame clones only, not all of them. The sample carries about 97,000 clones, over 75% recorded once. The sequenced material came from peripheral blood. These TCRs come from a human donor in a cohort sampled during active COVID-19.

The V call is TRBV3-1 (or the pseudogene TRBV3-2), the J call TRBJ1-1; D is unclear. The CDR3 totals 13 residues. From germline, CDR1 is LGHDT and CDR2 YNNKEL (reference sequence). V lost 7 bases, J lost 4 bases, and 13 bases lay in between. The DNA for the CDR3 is TGTGCCAGCACCACTACTCGGGGCACTGAAGCTTTCTTT. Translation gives CASTTTRGTEAFF.

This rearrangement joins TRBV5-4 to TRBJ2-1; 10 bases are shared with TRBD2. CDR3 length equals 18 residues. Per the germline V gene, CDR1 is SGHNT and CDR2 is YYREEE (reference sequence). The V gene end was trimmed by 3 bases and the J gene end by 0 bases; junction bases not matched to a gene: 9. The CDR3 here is CASSSGIIAGGSYNEQFF. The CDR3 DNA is TGTGCCAGCAGCTCAGGAATCATAGCGGGGGGCTCCTACAATGAGCAGTTCTTC.

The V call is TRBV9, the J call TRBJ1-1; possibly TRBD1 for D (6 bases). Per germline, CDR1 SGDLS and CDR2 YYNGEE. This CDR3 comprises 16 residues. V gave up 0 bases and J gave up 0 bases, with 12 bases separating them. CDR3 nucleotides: TGTGCCAGCAGCGTAGCTGGGGGGGCCGTGAACACTGAAGCTTTCTTT. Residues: CASSVAGGAVNTEAFF.

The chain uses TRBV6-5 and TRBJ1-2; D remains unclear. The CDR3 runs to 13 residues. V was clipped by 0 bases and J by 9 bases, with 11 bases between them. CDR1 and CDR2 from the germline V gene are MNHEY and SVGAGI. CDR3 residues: CASSYSRDGSYTF. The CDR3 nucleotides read TGTGCCAGCAGTTACTCGCGGGATGGGAGCTACACCTTC.

CDR3 coding DNA: TGTGCCAGCAGCTTAAGCACTAGCGGGATTATCAATGAGCAGTTCTTC. It translates to CASSLSTSGIINEQFF. The V and J genes are TRBV7-2 and TRBJ2-1, with 10 bases aligning to TRBD2. The CDR3 has 16 amino acids. The germline V gene has CDR1 SGHTA and CDR2 FQGNSA. V trimming: 2 bases; J trimming: 6 bases; junction bases outside the gene matches: 7.

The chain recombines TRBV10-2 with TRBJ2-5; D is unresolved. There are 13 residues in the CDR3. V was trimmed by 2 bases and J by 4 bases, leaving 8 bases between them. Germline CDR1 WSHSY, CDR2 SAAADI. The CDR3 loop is CASSEMALETQYF. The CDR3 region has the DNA TGCGCCAGCAGTGAGATGGCCTTAGAGACCCAGTACTTC.

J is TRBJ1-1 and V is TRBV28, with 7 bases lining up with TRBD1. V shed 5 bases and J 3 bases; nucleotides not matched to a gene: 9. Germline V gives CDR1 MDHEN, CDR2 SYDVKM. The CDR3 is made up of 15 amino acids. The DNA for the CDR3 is TGTGCCAGCAGTACGCGGACAGGCCCCGACACTGAAGCTTTCTTT. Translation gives CASSTRTGPDTEAFF.

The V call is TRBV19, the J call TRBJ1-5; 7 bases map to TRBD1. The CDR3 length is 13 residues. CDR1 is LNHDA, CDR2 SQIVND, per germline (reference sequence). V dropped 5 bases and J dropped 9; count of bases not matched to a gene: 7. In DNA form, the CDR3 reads TGTGCCAGTAGTCCGGAGGGGGCCGGGCCCCAGCATTTT. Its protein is CASSPEGAGPQHF.

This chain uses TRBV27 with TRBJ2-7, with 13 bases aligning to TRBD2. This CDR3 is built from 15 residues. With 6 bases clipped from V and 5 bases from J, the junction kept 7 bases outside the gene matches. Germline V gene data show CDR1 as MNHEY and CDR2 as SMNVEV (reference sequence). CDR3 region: CASRNLGTSGNEQYF. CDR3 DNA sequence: TGTGCCAGCAGGAATTTAGGGACTAGCGGGAACGAGCAGTACTTC.

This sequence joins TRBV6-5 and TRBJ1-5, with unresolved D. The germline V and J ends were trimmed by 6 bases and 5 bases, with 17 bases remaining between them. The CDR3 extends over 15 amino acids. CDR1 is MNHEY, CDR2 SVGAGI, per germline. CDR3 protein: CASSRQPTEDQPQHF. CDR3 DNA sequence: TGTGCCAGCAGCCGCCAACCTACTGAAGATCAGCCCCAGCATTTT.

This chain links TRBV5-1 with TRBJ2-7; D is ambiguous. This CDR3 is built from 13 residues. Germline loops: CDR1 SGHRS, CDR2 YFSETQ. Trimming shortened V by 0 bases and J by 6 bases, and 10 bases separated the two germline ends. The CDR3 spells CASSLEVSGEQYF. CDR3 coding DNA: TGCGCCAGCAGCTTGGAGGTCTCAGGCGAGCAGTACTTC.

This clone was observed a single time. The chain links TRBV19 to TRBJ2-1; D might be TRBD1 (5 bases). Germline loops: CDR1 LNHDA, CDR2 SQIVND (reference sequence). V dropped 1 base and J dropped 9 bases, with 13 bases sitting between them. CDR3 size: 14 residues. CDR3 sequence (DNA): TGTGCCAGTAGTATAGGGGGCGGCAGCGCTGAGCAGTTCTTC. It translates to CASSIGGGSAEQFF.

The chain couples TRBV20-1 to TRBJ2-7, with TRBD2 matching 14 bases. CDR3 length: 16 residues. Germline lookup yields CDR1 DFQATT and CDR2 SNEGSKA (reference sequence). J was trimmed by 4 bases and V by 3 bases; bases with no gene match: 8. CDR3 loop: CSASVPGLAGGYEQYF. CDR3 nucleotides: TGCAGTGCTAGTGTGCCTGGACTAGCGGGAGGATACGAGCAGTACTTC.

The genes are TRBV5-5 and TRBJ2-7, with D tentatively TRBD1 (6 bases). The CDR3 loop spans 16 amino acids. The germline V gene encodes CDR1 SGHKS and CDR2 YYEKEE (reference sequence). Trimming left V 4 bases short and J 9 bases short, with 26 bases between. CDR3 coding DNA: TGTGCCAGCAGCATTCACTTCAATCCAGGGGCGTCAGGGCAGTACTTC. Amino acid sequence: CASSIHFNPGASGQYF.

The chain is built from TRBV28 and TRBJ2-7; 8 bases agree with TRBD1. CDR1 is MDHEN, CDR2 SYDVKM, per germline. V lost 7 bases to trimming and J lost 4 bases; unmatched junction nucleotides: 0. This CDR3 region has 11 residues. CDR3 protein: CASNRGYEQYF. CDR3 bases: TGTGCCAGCAACAGGGGGTACGAGCAGTACTTC.

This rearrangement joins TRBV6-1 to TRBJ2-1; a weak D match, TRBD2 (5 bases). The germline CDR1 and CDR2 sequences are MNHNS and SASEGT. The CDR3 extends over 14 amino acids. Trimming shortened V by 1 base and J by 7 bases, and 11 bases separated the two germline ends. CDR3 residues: CASSEGHRGNEQFF. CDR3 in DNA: TGTGCCAGCAGTGAAGGCCACCGGGGAAATGAGCAGTTCTTC.

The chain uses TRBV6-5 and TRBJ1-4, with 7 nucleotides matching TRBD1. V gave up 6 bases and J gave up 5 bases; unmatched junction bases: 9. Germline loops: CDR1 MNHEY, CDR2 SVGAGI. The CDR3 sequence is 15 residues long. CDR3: CASRTRQGLNEKLFF. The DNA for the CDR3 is TGTGCCAGCAGAACCAGACAGGGCCTAAATGAAAAACTGTTTTTT.

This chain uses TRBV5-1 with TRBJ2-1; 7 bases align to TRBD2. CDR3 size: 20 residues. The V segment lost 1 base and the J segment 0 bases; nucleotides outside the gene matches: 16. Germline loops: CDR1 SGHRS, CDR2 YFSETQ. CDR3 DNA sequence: TGCGCCAGCAGCTTGAGTCCTCAAGCGGGATCACGGTCCTCCTACAATGAGCAGTTCTTC. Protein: CASSLSPQAGSRSSYNEQFF.

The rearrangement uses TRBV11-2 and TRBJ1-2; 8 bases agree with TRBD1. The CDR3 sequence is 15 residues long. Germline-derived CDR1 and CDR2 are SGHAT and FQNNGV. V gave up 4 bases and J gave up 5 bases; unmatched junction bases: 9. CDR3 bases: TGTGCCAGCAGCTACGCAGGACAGGGCGTATATGGCTACACCTTC. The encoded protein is CASSYAGQGVYGYTF. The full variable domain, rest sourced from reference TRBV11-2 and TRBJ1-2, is EAGVAQSPRYKIIEKRQSVAFWCNPISGHATLYWYQQILGQGPKLLIQFQNNGVVDDSQLPKDRFSAERLKGVDSTLKIQPAKLEDSAVYLCASSYAGQGVYGYTFGSGTRLTVV.

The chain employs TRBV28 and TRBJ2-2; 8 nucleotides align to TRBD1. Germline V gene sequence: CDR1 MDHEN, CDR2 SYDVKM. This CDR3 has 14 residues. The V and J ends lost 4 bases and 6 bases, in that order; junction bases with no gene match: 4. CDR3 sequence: CASSSTGDAGELFF. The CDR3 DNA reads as TGTGCCAGCAGTTCGACAGGGGATGCCGGGGAGCTGTTTTTT.

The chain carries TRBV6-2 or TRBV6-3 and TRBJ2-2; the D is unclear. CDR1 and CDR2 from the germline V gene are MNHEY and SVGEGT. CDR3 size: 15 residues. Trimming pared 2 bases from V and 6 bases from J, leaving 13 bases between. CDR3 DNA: TGTGCCAGCAGTTACCTAGAAATAAGCCCCGGGGAGCTGTTTTTT. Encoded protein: CASSYLEISPGELFF.

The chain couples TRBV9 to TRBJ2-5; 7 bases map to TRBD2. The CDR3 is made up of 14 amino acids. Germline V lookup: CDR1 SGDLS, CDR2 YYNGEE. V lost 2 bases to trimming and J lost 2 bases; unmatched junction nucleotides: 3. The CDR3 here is CASSVTGLQETQYF. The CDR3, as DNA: TGTGCCAGCAGCGTTACGGGACTACAAGAGACCCAGTACTTC.

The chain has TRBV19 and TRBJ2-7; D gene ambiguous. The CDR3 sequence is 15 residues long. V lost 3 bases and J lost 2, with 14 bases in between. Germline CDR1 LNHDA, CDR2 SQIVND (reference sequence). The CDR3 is CASSIGGGTTYEQYF. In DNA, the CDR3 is TGTGCCAGTAGTATTGGTGGTGGCACAACCTACGAGCAGTACTTC.

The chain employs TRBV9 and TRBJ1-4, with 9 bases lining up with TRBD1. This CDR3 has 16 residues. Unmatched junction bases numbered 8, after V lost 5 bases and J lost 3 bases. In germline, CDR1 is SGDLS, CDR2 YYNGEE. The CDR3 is CASSRDRDLSNEKLFF. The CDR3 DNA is TGTGCCAGCAGTAGGGACAGGGATCTATCTAATGAAAAACTGTTTTTT. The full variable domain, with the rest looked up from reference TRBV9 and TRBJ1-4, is DSGVTQTPKHLITATGQRVTLRCSPRSGDLSVYWYQQSLDQGLQFLIQYYNGEERAKGNILERFSAQQFPDLHSELNLSSLELGDSALYFCASSRDRDLSNEKLFFGSGTQLSVL.

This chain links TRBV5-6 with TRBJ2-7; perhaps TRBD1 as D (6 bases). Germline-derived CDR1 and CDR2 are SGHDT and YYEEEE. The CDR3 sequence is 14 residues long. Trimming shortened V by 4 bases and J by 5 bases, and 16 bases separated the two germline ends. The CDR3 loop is CASSVVGAGHEQYF. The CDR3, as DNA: TGTGCCAGCAGCGTCGTGGGGGCGGGTCACGAGCAGTACTTC.

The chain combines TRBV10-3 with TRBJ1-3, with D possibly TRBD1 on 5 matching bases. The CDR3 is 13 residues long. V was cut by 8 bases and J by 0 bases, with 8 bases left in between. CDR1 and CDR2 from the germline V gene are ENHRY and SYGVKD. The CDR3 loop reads CAIDQGSGNTIYF. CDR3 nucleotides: TGTGCCATCGACCAGGGCTCTGGAAACACCATATATTTT.

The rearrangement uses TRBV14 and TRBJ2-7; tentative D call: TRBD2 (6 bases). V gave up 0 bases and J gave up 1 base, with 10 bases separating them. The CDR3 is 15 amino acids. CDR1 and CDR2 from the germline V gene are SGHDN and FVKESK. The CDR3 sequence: CASSQETGTSYEQYF. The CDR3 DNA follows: TGTGCCAGCAGCCAAGAAACGGGGACTTCCTACGAGCAGTACTTC.

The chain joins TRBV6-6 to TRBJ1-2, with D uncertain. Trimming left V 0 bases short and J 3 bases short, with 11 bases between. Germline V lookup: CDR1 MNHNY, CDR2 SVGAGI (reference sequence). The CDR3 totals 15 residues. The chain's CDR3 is CASSYSIMADYGYTF. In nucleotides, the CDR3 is TGTGCCAGCAGTTACTCGATAATGGCGGACTATGGCTACACCTTC.

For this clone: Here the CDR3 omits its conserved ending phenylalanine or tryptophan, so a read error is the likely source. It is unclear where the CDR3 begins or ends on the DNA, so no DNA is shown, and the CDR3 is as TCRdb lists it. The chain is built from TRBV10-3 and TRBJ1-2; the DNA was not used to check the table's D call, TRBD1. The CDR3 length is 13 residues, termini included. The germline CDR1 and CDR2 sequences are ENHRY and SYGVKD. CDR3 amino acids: CAISEPSRDSAGI.